Shown below are 27 T cell receptor beta chains from a single sample sequenced in a study of PD-1 blockade in classical Hodgkin lymphoma. TCRdb's copy holds only in-frame clones and misses some; the assay was immunoSEQ multiplex PCR. Of more than 15,000 clones listed, around 90% are singletons. As for time point: newly diagnosed, previously untreated cHL patient sample. Sequenced input: peripheral blood mononuclear cells (PBMCs). The receptors were gathered from a human donor with classical Hodgkin lymphoma.

This clone was seen once. The chain combines TRBV11-2 with TRBJ2-3; 8 nucleotides align to TRBD1. With V trimmed by 5 bases and J by 4 bases, 11 bases remained unmatched. Germline-derived CDR1 and CDR2 are SGHAT and FQNNGV. The CDR3 length is 16 residues. CDR3 sequence reads: CASSLQRTGRSDTQYF. CDR3 bases: TGTGCCAGCAGCCTTCAACGGACAGGGAGGTCAGATACGCAGTATTTT.

The chain recombines TRBV10-2 with TRBJ2-7, with 12 nucleotides matching TRBD2. The J segment lost 0 bases and the V segment lost 7 bases, leaving 10 bases of the junction unmatched. The CDR3 spans 17 residues. CDR1 WSHSY and CDR2 SAAADI come from the germline V gene. The CDR3, as DNA: TGCGCCAGCATCCCTAGCGGGAGGGAATTCAGCTCCTACGAGCAGTACTTC. Translating gives CASIPSGREFSSYEQYF.

This clone was observed once. This chain uses TRBV18 with TRBJ1-2; 8 positions match TRBD1. J gave up 3 bases and V 2 bases, and 5 bases lay outside the gene matches. The CDR3 contains 15 residues. Germline-derived CDR1 and CDR2 are KGHSH and LQKENI. For the CDR3, the DNA is TGTGCCAGCTCACCAGATCAGGGGGCGGACTATGGCTACACCTTC. Protein: CASSPDQGADYGYTF.

The chain uses TRBV28 and TRBJ2-1, with D hard to call. The V and J ends lost 5 bases and 0 bases respectively, with 8 bases between them. Germline loops: CDR1 MDHEN, CDR2 SYDVKM. The CDR3 covers 14 residues. CDR3 protein: CASSQIPSYNEQFF. Here the CDR3 DNA reads TGTGCCAGCAGTCAAATACCCTCCTACAATGAGCAGTTCTTC.

The J gene is TRBJ2-5, the V gene TRBV29-1; D uncertain. This CDR3 spans 13 amino acids. Trimming stripped 7 bases from V and 6 bases from J, with 18 bases between. CDR1 and CDR2 from the germline V gene are SQVTM and ANQGSEA. The CDR3 DNA reads TGCAGCGCCCAAGCATCTAGTTCTCAGACCCAGTACTTC. It yields the protein CSAQASSSQTQYF.

The J gene is TRBJ2-2, the V gene TRBV7-2; 7 positions match TRBD2. J was trimmed by 6 bases and V by 6 bases; bases with no gene match: 7. CDR3 size: 14 residues. Germline CDR1 is SGHTA and CDR2 is FQGNSA. The CDR3 sequence is CASSSREKSGELFF. The CDR3 coding sequence is TGTGCCAGCAGTTCGCGGGAGAAATCCGGGGAGCTGTTTTTT.

The chain uses TRBV28 and TRBJ2-7; 9 bases match TRBD1. Germline lookup yields CDR1 MDHEN and CDR2 SYDVKM. The CDR3 consists of 15 residues. V gave up 6 bases and J gave up 3 bases; unmatched junction bases: 9. The CDR3 sequence: CASRATGTGFYEQYF. CDR3 coding DNA: TGTGCCAGCAGAGCCACCGGGACAGGGTTCTACGAGCAGTACTTC. Full variable domain (remainder filled in from reference TRBV28 and TRBJ2-7): DVKVTQSSRYLVKRTGEKVFLECVQDMDHENMFWYRQDPGLGLRLIYFSYDVKMKEKGDIPEGYSVSREKKERFSLILESASTNQTSMYLCASRATGTGFYEQYFGPGTRLTVT.

The chain joins TRBV7-9 to TRBJ1-4; the D is unclear. There are 13 residues in the CDR3. The V end was cut by 8 bases, the J end by 3 bases, with 10 bases between. Germline V gives CDR1 SEHNR, CDR2 FQNEAQ (reference sequence). CDR3 protein: CASHGGPNEKLFF. In nucleotides, the CDR3 is TGTGCCAGCCACGGAGGGCCTAATGAAAAACTGTTTTTT.

The chain carries TRBV28 and TRBJ2-1, with D possibly TRBD2 on 5 matching bases. The CDR3 has 15 amino acids. Germline assignment: CDR1 MDHEN and CDR2 SYDVKM. V was shortened by 5 bases and J by 8 bases, with 19 bases between the two germline ends. CDR3 in amino acids: CASSLPGYKTYEQFF. As DNA, the CDR3 is TGTGCCAGCAGTCTTCCGGGATACAAGACATATGAGCAGTTCTTC.

The chain recombines TRBV7-3 with TRBJ2-7; no clear D. This CDR3 has 11 amino acids. The germline V gene encodes CDR1 SGHTA and CDR2 FQGTGA. Trimming cost V 8 bases and J 2 bases, with 7 bases left between them. CDR3 region: CASARPYEQYF. CDR3 in DNA: TGTGCCAGCGCCCGTCCCTACGAGCAGTACTTC. The full variable domain, rest sourced from reference TRBV7-3 and TRBJ2-7, is GAGVSQTPSNKVTEKGKYVELRCDPISGHTALYWYRQSLGQGPEFLIYFQGTGAADDSGLPNDRFFAVRPEGSVSTLKIQRTERGDSAVYLCASARPYEQYFGPGTRLTVT.

This chain joins TRBV5-4 and TRBJ2-5; possibly TRBD1 for D (5 bases). Trimming took off 1 base at V and 7 bases at J, with 14 bases between the two ends. The CDR3 extends over 14 amino acids. Germline CDR1 and CDR2: SGHNT and YYREEE (reference sequence). For the CDR3, the DNA is TGTGCCAGCAGCTTGAGGGGCACTCAGGGGACCCAGTACTTC. It codes for CASSLRGTQGTQYF.

The rearrangement joins TRBV5-4 to TRBJ2-6; the D call may be TRBD1 or TRBD2 (5 bases each). Per germline, CDR1 SGHNT and CDR2 YYREEE (reference sequence). CDR3 length equals 16 residues. The V end was cut by 6 bases, the J end by 1 base, with 14 bases between. The CDR3 loop reads CASTRDGPSGANVLTF. The CDR3 DNA sequence: TGTGCCAGCACCCGGGACGGGCCATCTGGGGCCAACGTCCTGACTTTC. Variable domain in full (rest from reference TRBV5-4 and TRBJ2-6): ETGVTQSPTHLIKTRGQQVTLRCSSQSGHNTVSWYQQALGQGPQFIFQYYREEENGRGNFPPRFSGLQFPNYSSELNVNALELDDSALYLCASTRDGPSGANVLTFGAGSRLTVL.

The chain combines TRBV5-4 with TRBJ2-3; weak D call: TRBD2 (6 bases). Germline-derived CDR1 and CDR2 are SGHNT and YYREEE (reference sequence). V shed 1 base and J shed 2 bases, with 11 bases lying between them. The CDR3 is made up of 15 amino acids. CDR3 sequence: CASSLLASATDTQYF. CDR3 coding DNA: TGTGCCAGCAGCTTGCTGGCTAGCGCCACAGATACGCAGTATTTT.

V gene TRBV6-5 combines with J gene TRBJ1-4; D unresolved. The germline V gene encodes CDR1 MNHEY and CDR2 SVGAGI. The V end lost 5 bases, the J end lost 4 bases, and 11 bases lay between the germline ends. The CDR3 is 14 amino acids. The CDR3 is CASSRTASNEKLFF. The CDR3 region has the DNA TGTGCCAGCAGTCGGACCGCAAGTAATGAAAAACTGTTTTTT.

CDR3 nucleotides: TGTGCCAGTAGCCGAGGACCCGGACAGGGTTTACATTCACCCCTCCACTTT. It codes for CASSRGPGQGLHSPLHF. The chain couples TRBV19 to TRBJ1-6; 8 bases align to TRBD1. From germline, CDR1 is LNHDA and CDR2 SQIVND (reference sequence). This CDR3 contains 17 residues. The V gene end was trimmed by 6 bases and the J gene end by 8 bases; junction bases not matched to a gene: 15.

This clone has only one observation. The rearrangement links TRBV6-5 to TRBJ2-5; TRBD1 might be the D (5 bases). The J call may not be correct, given that the DNA end is closer to TRBJ2-7. The CDR3 has 14 residues. Germline values: CDR1 MNHEY, CDR2 SVGAGI. This CDR3 is CASSYGYRRGEQYF. CDR3 nucleotides: TGTGCCAGCAGTTACGGCTACCGAAGGGGCGAGCAGTACTTC.

This chain uses TRBV7-9 with TRBJ2-1; D possibly corresponds to TRBD2 (6 bases). This CDR3 spans 16 amino acids. Germline V gives CDR1 SEHNR, CDR2 FQNEAQ (reference sequence). V was trimmed by 4 bases and J by 0 bases, leaving 13 bases between them. CDR3 nucleotides: TGTGCCAGCAGCTGGAGGGGTCCGAGCTCCTACAATGAGCAGTTCTTC. It is translated as CASSWRGPSSYNEQFF.

The CDR3 loop reads CASSLSGGSSNQPQHF. CDR3 sequence (DNA): TGCGCCAGCAGCTTGTCGGGTGGGTCCAGCAATCAGCCCCAGCATTTT. The chain carries TRBV5-1 and TRBJ1-5; the D is unclear. The CDR3 contains 16 residues. CDR1 is SGHRS and CDR2 is YFSETQ in the germline V gene. V was pared by 1 base and J by 1 base, with 12 bases between.

This chain uses TRBV5-5 with TRBJ2-1; TRBD2 agrees at 13 bases. In germline, CDR1 is SGHKS, CDR2 YYEKEE (reference sequence). The CDR3 has 16 amino acids. The V segment lost 2 bases and the J segment 8 bases; nucleotides outside the gene matches: 7. The CDR3 region is CASSLRTSGRVYEQFF. In DNA, the CDR3 is TGTGCCAGCAGCTTACGCACTAGCGGGAGGGTGTATGAGCAGTTCTTC.

The J gene is TRBJ2-5, the V gene TRBV11-3, with D tentatively TRBD1 (5 bases). The germline V gene encodes CDR1 SGHNT and CDR2 YENEEA. The CDR3 sequence is 13 residues long. The V end was cut by 6 bases, the J end by 2 bases, with 10 bases between. The CDR3 loop reads CASSYRLQETQYF. The CDR3 coding sequence is TGTGCCAGCAGTTACAGGCTACAAGAGACCCAGTACTTC.

This clone was counted only a few times. The genes are TRBV7-2 and TRBJ1-5; D is unclear. Germline loops: CDR1 SGHTA, CDR2 FQGNSA. V shed 5 bases and J shed 6 bases, with 17 bases lying between them. The length of the CDR3 is 15 residues. The CDR3 is CASSPFGRKGQPQHF. CDR3 DNA sequence: TGTGCCAGCAGCCCCTTTGGGCGAAAGGGTCAGCCCCAGCATTTT.

This clone came up a few times. This rearrangement joins TRBV11-1 to TRBJ2-5, with D uncertain. Germline CDR1 and CDR2: SGHAT and FQDESV (reference sequence). The CDR3 has 14 residues. The V end was cut by 5 bases, the J end by 4 bases, with 14 bases between. The CDR3 spells CASSKYMVRETQYF. The CDR3 nucleotides are TGTGCCAGCAGCAAATATATGGTCCGAGAGACCCAGTACTTC.

The chain recombines TRBV9 with TRBJ1-2, with D perhaps TRBD1 (6 bases). V dropped 5 bases and J dropped 8 bases, with 22 bases sitting between them. The CDR3 is 15 residues long. Germline-derived CDR1 and CDR2 are SGDLS and YYNGEE. The CDR3 region is CASRDYQTGSRGYTF. CDR3 DNA sequence: TGTGCCAGCAGGGATTATCAGACAGGATCACGGGGCTACACCTTC.

The chain is built from TRBV9 and TRBJ2-3; D not resolved. The V gene lost 4 bases and the J gene lost 6 bases, with 15 bases spanning the gap. The CDR3 has 14 residues. Germline CDR1 reads SGDLS; CDR2 reads YYNGEE. The CDR3 reads CASSLDGHWDTQYF. The CDR3 nucleotides read TGTGCCAGCAGCCTGGACGGCCATTGGGATACGCAGTATTTT. Combining the CDR3 with reference TRBV9 and TRBJ2-3 gives the whole variable domain DSGVTQTPKHLITATGQRVTLRCSPRSGDLSVYWYQQSLDQGLQFLIQYYNGEERAKGNILERFSAQQFPDLHSELNLSSLELGDSALYFCASSLDGHWDTQYFGPGTRLTVL.

The rearrangement links TRBV6-4 to TRBJ2-1, with TRBD2 matching 9 bases. CDR1 is MRHNA and CDR2 is SNTAGT in the germline V gene. This CDR3 spans 18 amino acids. Germline trimming cut 7 bases from V and 9 bases from J; bases unmatched to any gene: 22. The CDR3 spells CASTDGAGGPGILGEQFF. CDR3 nucleotides: TGTGCCAGCACCGACGGTGCGGGAGGGCCTGGAATTCTAGGTGAGCAGTTCTTC.

This clone was picked up one time. This chain links TRBV28 with TRBJ2-2; the D gene is possibly TRBD1 (6 bases). Germline CDR1 MDHEN, CDR2 SYDVKM. The V and J ends lost 6 bases and 5 bases respectively, with 19 bases between them. The CDR3 loop spans 16 amino acids. DNA for the CDR3: TGTGCCAGCAGCCGACCTACAGGGTCGGGGACCGGGGAGCTGTTTTTT. This translates into CASSRPTGSGTGELFF.

The V and J genes are TRBV5-8 and TRBJ2-1; 12 bases map to TRBD1. V lost 9 bases, J lost 9 bases, and 19 bases stayed unmatched. From germline, CDR1 is SGHTS and CDR2 YDEGEE. This CDR3 is 17 amino acids long. Written as DNA, the CDR3 is TGTGCCAACCGTCCCGGGACAGGGGGCGCTGGGTTCAGTGAGCAGTTCTTC. This translates into CANRPGTGGAGFSEQFF.